The 2 T cell receptor beta chains below all came from one sample that was sequenced in a study of T cells in Graves' hyperthyroidism and ophthalmopathy. Authors of the study amplified TCR beta CDR3 regions from RNA transcripts. The study used the HTBI primer set for a first-round RT-PCR of the TCR CDR3. TCRdb reprocessed the multiplex PCR reads via MiXCR and lists one record per CDR3 protein. Here the sample spans about 840,000 distinct CDR3 sequences, over 35% being singletons. The specimen was blood. All receptors come from a man aged 18 to 30 with Graves' hyperthyroidism.

Worth noting for this clonotype: At one of its ends the junction is not consistent with the germline gene, which may arise from a read error. The rearrangement links TRBV7-3 to TRBJ2-7; D may be TRBD2 (7 bases). Germline CDR1 SGHTA, CDR2 FQGTGA. The CDR3 runs 14 residues. The CDR3 DNA reads TGTGCCAGCAGCTTAGTGGGAGGGGGATACGAGCAGTGCTTC. Residues: CASSLVGGGYEQCF.

The V and J genes are TRBV12-3 or TRBV12-4 and TRBJ2-2, with D maybe TRBD2 (5 bases). The CDR3 sequence is 15 residues long. Trimming stripped 5 bases from V and 3 bases from J, with 13 bases between. The CDR3 here is CASSAVTIHTGELFF. The DNA for the CDR3 is TGTGCCAGCAGTGCCGTGACTATCCACACCGGGGAGCTGTTTTTT.